What follows are 15 T cell receptor beta chains derived from one specimen sequenced in a study of regulatory T cells in long-lasting Graves disease. Regarding time point: newly diagnosed GD, antithyroid drugs for less than 3 months. Extracted RNA from PBMCs served as the source of the TCR library. Arm-PCR with iRepertoire HTBI primers amplified the CDR3 regions for these TCR beta libraries. MiXCR, run by TCRdb on the multiplex PCR reads, gives a single entry per CDR3 protein. The table includes about 370,000 distinct CDR3 sequences, 15% detected once. This specimen consisted of peripheral blood mononuclear cells (PBMCs), obtained at new diagnosis, from a patient treated with antithyroid drugs. The receptors here all came from a female donor with Graves disease.

This rearrangement joins TRBV19 to TRBJ2-1; 10 bases are a match to TRBD2. V shed 5 bases, J shed 6 bases, and the junction held 7 bases outside the gene matches. This CDR3 region has 15 residues. The germline V gene has CDR1 LNHDA and CDR2 SQIVND (reference sequence). The CDR3 DNA reads as TGTGCCAGTAGTGCCTTGGGACTAGCGTCCAATGAGCAGTTCTTC. It translates to CASSALGLASNEQFF. The complete variable domain, with remaining parts taken from reference TRBV19 and TRBJ2-1, reads DGGITQSPKYLFRKEGQNVTLSCEQNLNHDAMYWYRQDPGQGLRLIYYSQIVNDFQKGDIAEGYSVSREKKESFPLTVTSAQKNPTAFYLCASSALGLASNEQFFGPGTRLTVL.

The gene calls are TRBV6-1 and TRBJ1-2, with a possible D match to TRBD1 (5 bases). CDR1 is MNHNS, CDR2 SASEGT, per germline. The CDR3 has 13 residues. V gave up 8 bases and J gave up 5 bases, with 15 bases separating them. The CDR3 is CASGQPGRYGYTF. The CDR3 coding sequence is TGTGCCAGCGGCCAACCGGGACGATATGGCTACACCTTC.

This clonotype was seen more than once but under ten times. The V gene is TRBV18, the J gene TRBJ1-1; a weak D match, TRBD1 (5 bases). This CDR3 is built from 15 residues. Trimming took off 0 bases at V and 4 bases at J, with 12 bases between the two ends. Germline V gives CDR1 KGHSH, CDR2 LQKENI. CDR3 sequence reads: CASSPPIQGGTEAFF. The CDR3 DNA reads TGTGCCAGCTCACCACCGATTCAGGGAGGCACTGAAGCTTTCTTT.

The CDR3 loop reads CASRRDRGWDEQFF. In DNA form, the CDR3 reads TGCGCCAGCAGGAGGGACAGGGGGTGGGATGAGCAGTTCTTC. The rearrangement joins TRBV10-2 to TRBJ2-1; 11 bases match TRBD1. J was trimmed by 8 bases and V by 6 bases; bases with no gene match: 6. CDR3 size: 14 residues. The germline V gene encodes CDR1 WSHSY and CDR2 SAAADI.

The rearrangement uses TRBV19 and TRBJ2-7; no reliable D call. The ends were cut back, 6 bases at V and 3 bases at J, with 15 bases in the middle. The CDR3 is 14 residues long. The germline V gene has CDR1 LNHDA and CDR2 SQIVND (reference sequence). CDR3 nucleotide sequence: TGTGCCAGTAGCACAACCGGCGTCGACTACGAGCAGTACTTC. Its translation: CASSTTGVDYEQYF. The variable domain in full, completed from reference TRBV19 and TRBJ2-7, reads DGGITQSPKYLFRKEGQNVTLSCEQNLNHDAMYWYRQDPGQGLRLIYYSQIVNDFQKGDIAEGYSVSREKKESFPLTVTSAQKNPTAFYLCASSTTGVDYEQYFGPGTRLTVT.

The chain couples TRBV24-1 to TRBJ1-3; possible D gene TRBD1, 5 bases. This CDR3 region has 13 residues. Between the trimmed V and J ends, which lost 8 bases and 3 bases, there was a span of 10 bases. CDR1 and CDR2 (germline): KGHDR, SFDVKD. The CDR3 DNA reads TGTGCCACCACGGGCAGGGATGGAAACACCATATATTTT. It is translated as CATTGRDGNTIYF.

The rearrangement links TRBV7-2 to TRBJ2-1, with TRBD2 as a possible D gene (6 bases). Germline lookup yields CDR1 SGHTA and CDR2 FQGNSA. This CDR3 has 16 amino acids. V dropped 3 bases and J dropped 0 bases, with 12 bases sitting between them. Here the CDR3 reads CASSFGPAGSYNEQFF. The CDR3 coding sequence is TGTGCCAGCAGCTTTGGTCCAGCGGGCTCCTACAATGAGCAGTTCTTC.

This clonotype has ten or more counts. The chain employs TRBV4-1 and TRBJ2-1; D gene ambiguous. V lost 0 bases and J lost 0, with 6 bases in between. The V gene's germline CDR1 is MGHRA and CDR2 YSYEKL. The CDR3 has 15 amino acids. For the CDR3, the DNA is TGCGCCAGCAGCCAAGACAGGTCCTCCTACAATGAGCAGTTCTTC. This encodes CASSQDRSSYNEQFF.

This clonotype was detected many times. This chain links TRBV20-1 with TRBJ1-6; unclear D gene. Trimming pared 2 bases from V and 9 bases from J, leaving 8 bases between. The CDR3 contains 12 residues. CDR1 is DFQATT and CDR2 is SNEGSKA in the germline V gene (reference sequence). Here the CDR3 DNA reads TGCAGTGCTAGATATTTGTCTTCACCCCTCCACTTT. As protein: CSARYLSSPLHF.

This clonotype has at least ten counts. The chain is built from TRBV6-1 and TRBJ2-5, with 7 bases that match TRBD1. From germline, CDR1 is MNHNS and CDR2 SASEGT. The V and J ends lost 4 bases and 2 bases, in that order; junction bases with no gene match: 1. The CDR3 spans 13 residues. CDR3 in DNA: TGTGCCAGCAGTGTGACAGGGCAAGAGACCCAGTACTTC. This translates into CASSVTGQETQYF.

This clonotype was detected many times. The gene calls are TRBV20-1 and TRBJ2-1; D uncertain. The V gene lost 3 bases and the J gene lost 0 bases, with 9 bases spanning the gap. This CDR3 has 14 residues. Germline CDR1 reads DFQATT; CDR2 reads SNEGSKA (reference sequence). CDR3 loop: CSASAGRSYNEQFF. CDR3 DNA: TGCAGTGCTAGCGCCGGGCGCTCCTACAATGAGCAGTTCTTC.

The rearrangement links TRBV6-5 to TRBJ2-3, with TRBD2 as a possible D gene (6 bases). The germline CDR1 and CDR2 sequences are MNHEY and SVGAGI. The CDR3 totals 14 residues. V was cut by 0 bases and J by 4 bases, with 8 bases left in between. The CDR3 sequence: CASSYSRGADTQYF. CDR3 sequence (DNA): TGTGCCAGCAGTTACTCGCGGGGAGCAGATACGCAGTATTTT.

This clonotype was counted ten times or more. The chain is built from TRBV20-1 and TRBJ1-5; D uncertain. Deletions cut 1 base from V and 3 bases from J, with 10 bases between. Germline CDR1 is DFQATT and CDR2 is SNEGSKA (reference sequence). The CDR3 length is 14 residues. In DNA, the CDR3 is TGCAGTGCTAGAGTAACAGCAAACAATCAGCCCCAGCATTTT. This gives the protein CSARVTANNQPQHF.

The chain links TRBV28 to TRBJ1-2; possible D gene TRBD1, 6 bases. This CDR3 is 12 amino acids long. Germline CDR1 MDHEN, CDR2 SYDVKM. The germline V and J ends were trimmed by 7 bases and 5 bases, with 11 bases remaining between them. The CDR3 DNA is TGTGCCAGCACTGGGGGGCAATATGGCTACACCTTC. Protein product: CASTGGQYGYTF.

In this sample, this clonotype turned up many times. V gene TRBV13 combines with J gene TRBJ2-1; 9 positions match TRBD1. This CDR3 has 15 residues. CDR1 is PRHDT and CDR2 is FYEKMQ in the germline V gene (reference sequence). V trimming: 0 bases; J trimming: 4 bases; junction bases outside the gene matches: 1. CDR3 protein: CASSLGQGAYNEQFF. CDR3 nucleotide sequence: TGTGCCAGCAGCTTAGGACAGGGGGCATACAATGAGCAGTTCTTC.